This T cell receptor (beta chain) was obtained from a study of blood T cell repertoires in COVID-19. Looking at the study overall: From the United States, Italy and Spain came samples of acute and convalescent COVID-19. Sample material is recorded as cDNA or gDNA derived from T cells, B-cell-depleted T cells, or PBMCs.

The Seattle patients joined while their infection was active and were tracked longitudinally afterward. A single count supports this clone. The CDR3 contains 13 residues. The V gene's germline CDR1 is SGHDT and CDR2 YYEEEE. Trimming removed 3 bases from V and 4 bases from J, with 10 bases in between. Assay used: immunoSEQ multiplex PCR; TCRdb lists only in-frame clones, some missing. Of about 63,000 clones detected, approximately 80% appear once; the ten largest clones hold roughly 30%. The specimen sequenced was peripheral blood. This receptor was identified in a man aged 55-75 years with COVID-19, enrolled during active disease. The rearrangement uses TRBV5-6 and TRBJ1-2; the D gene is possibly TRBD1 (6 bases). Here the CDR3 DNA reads TGTGCCAGCAGCTCGGACAGACTCTATGGCTACACCTTC. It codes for CASSSDRLYGYTF.